This T cell receptor beta chain emerged from a study of T-cell memory formation after mild COVID-19. General study points: Some SARS-CoV-2-responding clones were already detected in memory before infection.

Germline CDR1 and CDR2: MNHEY and SMNVEV (reference sequence). This CDR3 region has 13 residues. V trimming: 5 bases; J trimming: 13 bases; junction bases outside the gene matches: 11. Remarks on this clonotype: Its specificity is not known.

TCRdb called the 5' RACE reads again in MiXCR, with one record for every CDR3 protein. The sample lists around 300,000 distinct CDR3 sequences, approximately 8% occurring once. Sequenced material: PBMCs or a T cell subset sorted from them (not recorded which). The rearrangement uses TRBV27 and TRBJ1-2, with 9 bases matching TRBD1. The sequence derives from a man between 18 and 35 years old who had mild COVID-19 (a few samples of this study predate the infection). Cell type and time point are not known. The CDR3 DNA is TGTGCCAGCAGTCTAGGGACAGGGAACGCGTGCACCTTC. Its translation: CASSLGTGNACTF.